This T cell receptor beta chain was captured by sequencing in a study of shared clonotypes between healthy human individuals. V lost 5 bases to trimming and J lost 1 base, with 11 bases between them. Germline V gene data show CDR1 as SEHNR and CDR2 as FQNEAQ (reference sequence). This CDR3 contains 14 residues. The naive CD8 subset, CD45RO-negative cells positively selected for CCR7, excluded terminally differentiated effector memory CD45RA+ cells. This clone turned up a few times. Only in-frame clones appear in the TCRdb table, and some are missing; sequencing was by immunoSEQ multiplex PCR. The sample has 2 million or so clones, roughly 94% seen once.

The receptor was isolated from a man younger than 35 in good health. The sample comprised naive CD8+ T cells sorted from blood. This rearrangement joins TRBV7-9 to TRBJ1-1, with no clear D. As DNA, the CDR3 is TGTGCCAGCAGCCCAATTGGGCGGAACACTGAAGCTTTCTTT. This translates into CASSPIGRNTEAFF. The full variable domain, rest sourced from reference TRBV7-9 and TRBJ1-1, is DTGVSQNPRHKITKRGQNVTFRCDPISEHNRLYWYRQTLGQGPEFLTYFQNEAQLEKSRLLSDRFSAERPKGSFSTLEIQRTEQGDSAMYLCASSPIGRNTEAFFGQGTRLTVV.